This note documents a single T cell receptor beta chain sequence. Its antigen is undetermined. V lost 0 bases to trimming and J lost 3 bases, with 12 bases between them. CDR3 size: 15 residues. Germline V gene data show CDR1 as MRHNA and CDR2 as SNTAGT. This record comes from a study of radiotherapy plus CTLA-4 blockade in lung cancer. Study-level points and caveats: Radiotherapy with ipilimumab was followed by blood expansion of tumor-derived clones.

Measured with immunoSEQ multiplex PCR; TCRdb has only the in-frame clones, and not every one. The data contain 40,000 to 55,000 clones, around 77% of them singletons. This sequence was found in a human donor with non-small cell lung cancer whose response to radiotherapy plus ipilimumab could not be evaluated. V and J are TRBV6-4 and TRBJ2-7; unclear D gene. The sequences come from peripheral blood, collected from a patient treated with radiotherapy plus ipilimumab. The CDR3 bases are TGTGCCAGCAGTGACTCGAAACTTGCGGTCTACGAGCAGTACTTC. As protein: CASSDSKLAVYEQYF.